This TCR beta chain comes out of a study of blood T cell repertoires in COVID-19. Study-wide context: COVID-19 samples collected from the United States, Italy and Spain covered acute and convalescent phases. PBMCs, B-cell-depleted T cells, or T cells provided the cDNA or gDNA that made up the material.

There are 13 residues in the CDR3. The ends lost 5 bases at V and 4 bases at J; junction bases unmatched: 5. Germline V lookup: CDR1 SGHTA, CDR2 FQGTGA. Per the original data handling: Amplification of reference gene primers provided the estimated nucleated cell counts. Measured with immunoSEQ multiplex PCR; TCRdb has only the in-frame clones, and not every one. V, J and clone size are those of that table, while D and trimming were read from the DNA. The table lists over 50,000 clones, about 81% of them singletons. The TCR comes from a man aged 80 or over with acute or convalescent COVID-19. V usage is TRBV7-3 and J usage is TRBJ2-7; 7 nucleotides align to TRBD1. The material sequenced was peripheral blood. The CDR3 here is CASSPGQRYEQYF. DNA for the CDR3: TGTGCCAGCAGCCCGGGACAGAGGTACGAGCAGTACTTC.